The clone carrying this TCR beta chain appeared many times. Its antigen is not identified. A read error is possible here, since a much larger clone lies one base away. Germline CDR1 is SGHTS and CDR2 is YDEGEE. The CDR3 spans 15 residues. Trimming stripped 4 bases from V and 8 bases from J, with 16 bases between. A single record per CDR3 protein comes from TCRdb applying MiXCR to the multiplex PCR reads. There are about 230,000 distinct CDR3 sequences in the sample; roughly 30% occur only once, and 1.3% to 1.5% lies in the top ten. The lymph nodes were axillary draining lymph nodes from breast cancer patients. The entry originates in a study of breast tumors, draining lymph nodes, adjacent tissues. Study conclusions and caveats: Most tumor T cells seemingly derive from lymph node, then expand in tumor.

This chain links TRBV5-8 with TRBJ1-6, with D perhaps matching TRBD1 (5 bases). The source of this sequence is a female donor with breast cancer. Some clones in this sample may be carry-over from other donors' samples. The sample was axillary lymph node tissue. The CDR3, as DNA: TGTGCCAGCAGCCAAGTACAGGCGGGGGATTCACCCCTCCACTTT. Translation: CASSQVQAGDSPLHF. Variable domain in full (rest from reference TRBV5-8 and TRBJ1-6): EAGVTQSPTHLIKTRGQQATLRCSPISGHTSVYWYQQALGLGLQFLLWYDEGEERNRGNFPPRFSGRQFPNYSSELNVNALELEDSALYLCASSQVQAGDSPLHFGNGTRLTVT.